The clone carrying this TCR beta chain was counted between two and nine times. The antigen is not known. Genes and germline are mouse. The read falls 4 residues short of the CDR3 end, and the missing part is taken from the germline J gene. Combined cutaneous lymph node cells underwent sorting by CD4, CD8alpha, NKG2D, NKG2ACE and additional markers. RNA, once extracted, was reverse transcribed into cDNA for use as the sequencing template. Measured with immunoSEQ multiplex PCR; TCRdb has only the in-frame clones, and not every one. The record shows approximately 300,000 clones for this sample, with no singletons present. This record comes from a study of CD8+ T cells in alopecia areata. Across the whole study: Recipient mice, roughly 6-10-week-old female C3H/HeJ animals, received skin from roughly 6-12-month-old C3H/HeJ graft donors with spontaneous alopecia. Study observations and caveats: The study also sequences resident alphabeta T cells of normal skin in scalp samples. Higher clonality was seen in lesional scalp than in normal scalp, especially in alopecia totalis/universalis. Relative to mice, TCR sharing across patients was less clear, a difference possibly HLA-related.

Germline CDR1 is NSHNY and CDR2 is SYGAGN. V was clipped by 4 bases and J by 4 bases; unmatched bases: 5. The CDR3 covers 14 residues. The chain couples TRBV13-1 to TRBJ1-1; 9 bases match TRBD1. Sequencing input: CD4+ T cells sorted from a lymph node. The receptor comes from a C3H/HeJ mouse with alopecia areata. For the strain, the MHC haplotype given is H2-k. The CDR3 DNA, read in part, is TGTGCCAGCAGTCCCGGGACAGGGAGCACA. This translates into CASSPGTGST. The full CDR3 protein is CASSPGTGSTEVFF.